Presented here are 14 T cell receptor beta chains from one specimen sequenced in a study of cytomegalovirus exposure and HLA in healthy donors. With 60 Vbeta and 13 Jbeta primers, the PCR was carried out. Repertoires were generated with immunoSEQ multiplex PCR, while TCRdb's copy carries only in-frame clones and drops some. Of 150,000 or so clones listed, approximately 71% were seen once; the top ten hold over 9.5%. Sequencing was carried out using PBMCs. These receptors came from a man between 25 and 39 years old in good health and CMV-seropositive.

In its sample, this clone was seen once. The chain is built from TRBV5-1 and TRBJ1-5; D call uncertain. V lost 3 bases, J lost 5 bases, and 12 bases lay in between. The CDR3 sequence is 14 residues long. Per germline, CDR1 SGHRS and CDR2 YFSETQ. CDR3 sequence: CASSSAPGYQPQHF. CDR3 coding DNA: TGCGCCAGCAGCTCCGCGCCCGGGTATCAGCCCCAGCATTTT.

CDR3 DNA: TGTGCCAGCTCACCTAGCTCTGGCACCGGGGAGCTGTTTTTT. Translating gives CASSPSSGTGELFF. This chain links TRBV18 with TRBJ2-2; D is undetermined. V lost 3 bases to trimming and J lost 4 bases, with 9 bases between them. CDR1 is KGHSH and CDR2 is LQKENI in the germline V gene. The CDR3 totals 14 residues.

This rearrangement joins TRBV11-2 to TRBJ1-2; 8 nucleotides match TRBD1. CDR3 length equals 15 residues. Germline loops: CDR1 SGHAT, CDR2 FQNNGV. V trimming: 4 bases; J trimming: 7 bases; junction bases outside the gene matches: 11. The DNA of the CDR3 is TGTGCCAGCAGCTCTGGGACAGGTGGGGTCGGTGGCTACACCTTC. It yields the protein CASSSGTGGVGGYTF.

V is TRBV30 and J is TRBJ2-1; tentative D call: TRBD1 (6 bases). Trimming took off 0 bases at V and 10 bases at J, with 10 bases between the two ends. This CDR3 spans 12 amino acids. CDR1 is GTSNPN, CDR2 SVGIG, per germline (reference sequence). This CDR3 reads CAWSVQGLEQFF. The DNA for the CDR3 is TGTGCCTGGAGTGTACAGGGCCTAGAGCAGTTCTTC. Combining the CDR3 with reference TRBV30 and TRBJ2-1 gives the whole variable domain SQTIHQWPATLVQPVGSPLSLECTVEGTSNPNLYWYRQAAGRGLQLLFYSVGIGQISSEVPQNLSASRPQDRQFILSSKKLLLSDSGFYLCAWSVQGLEQFFGPGTRLTVL.

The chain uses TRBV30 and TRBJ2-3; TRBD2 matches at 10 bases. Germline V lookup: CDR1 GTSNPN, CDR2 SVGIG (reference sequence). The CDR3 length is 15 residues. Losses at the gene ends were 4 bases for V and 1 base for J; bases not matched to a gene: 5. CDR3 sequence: CAWTAGTSGTDTQYF. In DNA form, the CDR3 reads TGTGCCTGGACGGCCGGGACTAGCGGCACAGATACGCAGTATTTT.

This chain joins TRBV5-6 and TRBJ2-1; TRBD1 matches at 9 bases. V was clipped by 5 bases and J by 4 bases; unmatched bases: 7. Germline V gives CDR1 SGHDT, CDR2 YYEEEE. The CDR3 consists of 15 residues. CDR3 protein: CASSFPGQGYNEQFF. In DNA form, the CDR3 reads TGTGCCAGCAGTTTTCCGGGACAGGGTTACAATGAGCAGTTCTTC.

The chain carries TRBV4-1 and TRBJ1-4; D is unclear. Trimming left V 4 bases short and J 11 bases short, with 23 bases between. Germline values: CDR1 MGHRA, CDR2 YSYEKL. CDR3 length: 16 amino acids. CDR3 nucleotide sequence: TGCGCCAGCAGCCTCTCGTCCGGTTCCCTGTCGATTAAACTGTTTTTT. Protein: CASSLSSGSLSIKLFF.

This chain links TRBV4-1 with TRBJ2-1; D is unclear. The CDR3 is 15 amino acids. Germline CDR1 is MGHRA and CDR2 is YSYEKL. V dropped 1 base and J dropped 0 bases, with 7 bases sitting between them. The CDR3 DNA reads TGCGCCAGCAGCCAAGGCACGAGCTCCTACAATGAGCAGTTCTTC. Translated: CASSQGTSSYNEQFF.

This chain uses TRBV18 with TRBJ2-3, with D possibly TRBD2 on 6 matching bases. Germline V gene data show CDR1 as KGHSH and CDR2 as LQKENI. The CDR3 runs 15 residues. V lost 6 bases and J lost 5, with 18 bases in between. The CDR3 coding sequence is TGTGCCAGCTCCGGGAGCAGGCTACCCCAAGATACGCAGTATTTT. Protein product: CASSGSRLPQDTQYF.

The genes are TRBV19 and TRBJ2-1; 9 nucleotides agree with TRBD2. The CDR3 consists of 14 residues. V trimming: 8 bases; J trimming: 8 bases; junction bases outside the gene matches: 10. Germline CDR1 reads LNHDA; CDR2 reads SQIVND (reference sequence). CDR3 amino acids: CASFYSGSLYEQFF. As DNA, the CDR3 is TGTGCCAGTTTTTATAGCGGGAGTTTATATGAGCAGTTCTTC.

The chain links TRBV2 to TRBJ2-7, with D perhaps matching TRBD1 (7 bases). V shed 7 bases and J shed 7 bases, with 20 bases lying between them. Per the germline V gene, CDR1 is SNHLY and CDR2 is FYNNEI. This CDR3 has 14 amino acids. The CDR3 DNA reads TGTGCCAGCAACCCGGGCCAACCAGGGGGGGAGCAGTACTTC. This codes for CASNPGQPGGEQYF.

In DNA, the CDR3 is TGTGCGGTGCGGTGGACAGATACGCAGTATTTT. Its protein is CAVRWTDTQYF. V and J are TRBV30 and TRBJ2-3, with D uncertain. Germline lookup yields CDR1 GTSNPN and CDR2 SVGIG (reference sequence). The CDR3 is made up of 11 amino acids.

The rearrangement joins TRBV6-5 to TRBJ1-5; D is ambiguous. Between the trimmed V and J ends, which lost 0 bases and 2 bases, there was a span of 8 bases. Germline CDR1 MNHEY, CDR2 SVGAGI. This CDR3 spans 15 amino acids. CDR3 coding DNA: TGTGCCAGCAGTTACTCGAAGTCGGGCAATCAGCCCCAGCATTTT. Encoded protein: CASSYSKSGNQPQHF.

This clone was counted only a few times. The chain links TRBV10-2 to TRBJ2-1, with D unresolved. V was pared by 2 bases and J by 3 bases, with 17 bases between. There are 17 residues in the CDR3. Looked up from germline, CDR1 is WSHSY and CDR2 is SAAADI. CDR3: CASSELRPHSIYNEQFF. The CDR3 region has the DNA TGCGCCAGCAGTGAGCTGCGACCTCATAGCATCTACAATGAGCAGTTCTTC.